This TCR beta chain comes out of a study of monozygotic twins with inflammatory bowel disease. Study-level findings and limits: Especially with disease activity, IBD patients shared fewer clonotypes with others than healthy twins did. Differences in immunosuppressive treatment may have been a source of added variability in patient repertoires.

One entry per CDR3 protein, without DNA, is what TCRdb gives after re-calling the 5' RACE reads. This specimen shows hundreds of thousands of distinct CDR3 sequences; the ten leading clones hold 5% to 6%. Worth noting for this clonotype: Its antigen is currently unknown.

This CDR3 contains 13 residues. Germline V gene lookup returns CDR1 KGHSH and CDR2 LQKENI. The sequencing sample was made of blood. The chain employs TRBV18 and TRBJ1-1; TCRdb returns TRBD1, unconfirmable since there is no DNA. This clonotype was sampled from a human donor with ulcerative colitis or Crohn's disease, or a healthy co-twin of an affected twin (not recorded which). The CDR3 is CASSRDRVTEAFF.